This T cell receptor beta chain is drawn from a study of CXCR3-negative and CXCR3-positive naive CD8 T cells. Overall study: Libraries each contributed about 1.5 +/- 0.3 million TRB reads, for around 150 million in total.

Researchers prepared the TRB cDNA libraries using 5' RACE with UMI labels. TCRdb reanalyzed the 5' RACE reads, giving one entry per CDR3 protein sequence and no DNA. The sample table sets out 150,000 to 180,000 distinct CDR3 sequences. Study-level results: A higher hydrophobicity marked the TRB CDR3s of CXCR3-positive naive cells versus CXCR3-negative naive cells. The authors found comparable surface CD5 between naive subsets and inferred TCR strength from TRB CDR3 properties. Diversity proved comparably high across both naive subsets and much lower in memory CD8+ cells.

On this clonotype itself: Its antigen is not identified.

Sequences were obtained from naive CXCR3+ CD8+ T cells from blood. Subset here: CD45RO-CCR7+CD27+CD95- naive CD8+ T cells expressing CXCR3 (TNR3+). The clonotype originates from a human donor in good health. Some clones in this sample may be carry-over from other donors' samples.

The CDR3 is CSVEGGVMSEQYF. This chain links TRBV29-1 with TRBJ2-7; TCRdb indicates TRBD1, and absent DNA this call remains unverified. Germline-derived CDR1 and CDR2 are SQVTM and ANQGSEA. CDR3 length equals 13 residues.